This entry lists 25 T cell receptor beta chains sequenced from one sample in a study of blood T cell repertoires in COVID-19. Sequencing was performed with immunoSEQ multiplex PCR; in TCRdb, only in-frame clones are kept and a portion is missing. The sample includes over 85,000 clones, approximately 86% seen only once; the top ten take roughly 12%. Sequencing input: peripheral blood. The receptor set was obtained from a human donor in a cohort sampled during active COVID-19.

The V gene is TRBV3-1 (or the pseudogene TRBV3-2), the J gene TRBJ1-1; 8 positions agree with TRBD1. The trim removed 3 bases at V and 6 bases at J, leaving 6 bases unmatched. Looked up from germline, CDR1 is LGHDT and CDR2 is YNNKEL (reference sequence). This CDR3 has 14 residues. In DNA, the CDR3 is TGTGCCAGCAGCCAGCTCTCAGGGGGCCCTGAAGCTTTCTTT. Protein sequence: CASSQLSGGPEAFF.

CDR3 loop: CASSFMGQGTGTEAFF. CDR3 sequence (DNA): TGTGCCAGCAGCTTTATGGGACAGGGAACGGGGACTGAAGCTTTCTTT. This chain joins TRBV7-8 and TRBJ1-1; 9 bases match TRBD1. The CDR3 extends over 16 amino acids. Germline lookup yields CDR1 SGHVS and CDR2 FQNEAQ. V was pared by 3 bases and J by 5 bases, with 10 bases of the junction left unmatched.

The chain recombines TRBV30 with TRBJ2-3, with D uncertain. The CDR3 length is 14 residues. The germline V gene has CDR1 GTSNPN and CDR2 SVGIG (reference sequence). V lost 0 bases and J 6 bases, leaving 13 bases between the germline ends. In DNA, the CDR3 is TGTGCCTGGAGTGTAAATGTGGCGGTCGATACGCAGTATTTT. Protein: CAWSVNVAVDTQYF.

J is TRBJ2-4 and V is TRBV28; 7 nucleotides agree with TRBD1. This CDR3 region has 15 residues. The V gene end was trimmed by 6 bases and the J gene end by 1 base; junction bases not matched to a gene: 6. In germline, CDR1 is MDHEN, CDR2 SYDVKM. The CDR3 coding sequence is TGTGCCAGCAGATCGACAGGGAACGCCAAAAACATTCAGTACTTC. It translates to CASRSTGNAKNIQYF.

The chain links TRBV28 to TRBJ2-1; the match to TRBD2 covers 8 bases. V trimming: 2 bases; J trimming: 6 bases; junction bases outside the gene matches: 6. Germline-derived CDR1 and CDR2 are MDHEN and SYDVKM. The CDR3 extends over 15 amino acids. CDR3 residues: CASSLAGLAANEQFF. The CDR3 coding sequence is TGTGCCAGCAGTTTAGCCGGACTAGCCGCCAATGAGCAGTTCTTC. The entire variable domain, with the rest obtained from reference TRBV28 and TRBJ2-1, is as follows: DVKVTQSSRYLVKRTGEKVFLECVQDMDHENMFWYRQDPGLGLRLIYFSYDVKMKEKGDIPEGYSVSREKKERFSLILESASTNQTSMYLCASSLAGLAANEQFFGPGTRLTVL.

The gene calls are TRBV5-1 and TRBJ2-6; no definite D call. V was clipped by 0 bases and J by 0 bases, with 10 bases between them. The CDR3 covers 17 residues. Per germline, CDR1 SGHRS and CDR2 YFSETQ. CDR3 nucleotides: TGCGCCAGCAGCTTGGTTGGCAGTCACTCTGGGGCCAACGTCCTGACTTTC. Amino acid sequence: CASSLVGSHSGANVLTF.

The chain combines TRBV27 with TRBJ2-4; 9 nucleotides match TRBD1. This CDR3 has 17 amino acids. The germline V gene has CDR1 MNHEY and CDR2 SMNVEV (reference sequence). J lost 3 bases, V lost 4 bases, and 10 bases had no gene match. The CDR3 nucleotides read TGTGCCAGCAGTTCGGACCACAGGGGGCGCGTCAAAAACATTCAGTACTTC. The encoded protein is CASSSDHRGRVKNIQYF.

The chain employs TRBV19 and TRBJ1-1; 7 positions agree with TRBD1. The V gene end was trimmed by 4 bases and the J gene end by 10 bases; junction bases not matched to a gene: 9. CDR1 and CDR2 (germline): LNHDA, SQIVND (reference sequence). The CDR3 consists of 13 residues. As DNA, the CDR3 is TGTGCCAGTAGTAGCGACAGGGATGGCCTAGCTTTCTTT. Protein sequence: CASSSDRDGLAFF.

V is TRBV5-6 and J is TRBJ1-2, with D tentatively TRBD1 (5 bases). Trimming pared 0 bases from V and 6 bases from J, leaving 9 bases between. This CDR3 comprises 13 residues. CDR1 is SGHDT, CDR2 YYEEEE, per germline. The CDR3 DNA follows: TGTGCCAGCAGCTTGGTCAGGGTTGATGGCTACACCTTC. It encodes CASSLVRVDGYTF.

This sequence joins TRBV6-5 and TRBJ1-4, with D perhaps TRBD1 (6 bases). The V end was cut by 6 bases, the J end by 12 bases, with 14 bases between. Germline CDR1 MNHEY, CDR2 SVGAGI. This CDR3 region has 12 residues. CDR3 sequence: CASRASKGELFF. CDR3 in DNA: TGTGCCAGCAGGGCCTCTAAGGGGGAACTGTTTTTT.

This clone has only a few counts. The chain carries TRBV6-5 and TRBJ1-6; no definite D call. Germline V CDR1 and CDR2: MNHEY, SVGAGI. This CDR3 is built from 12 residues. The CDR3 spells CAVSTGNSPLHF. The CDR3 bases are TGTGCGGTCAGCACGGGAAATTCACCCCTCCACTTT.

Written as DNA, the CDR3 is TGTGCCAGCACCGAAGGGACTAGCCTCTACAATGAGCAGTTCTTC. Protein sequence: CASTEGTSLYNEQFF. The chain uses TRBV6-5 and TRBJ2-1, with TRBD2 matching over 9 bases. J was trimmed by 3 bases and V by 7 bases; bases with no gene match: 7. The CDR3 runs 15 residues. Germline values: CDR1 MNHEY, CDR2 SVGAGI.

The J gene is TRBJ2-7, the V gene TRBV11-2; 11 nucleotides agree with TRBD2. This CDR3 spans 15 amino acids. Trimming took 4 bases from V and 3 from J; bases not matched to a gene: 5. Germline CDR1 and CDR2: SGHAT and FQNNGV. The CDR3 bases are TGTGCCAGCAGCTCAGGACTAGCGGGTTACTACGAGCAGTACTTC. Its translation: CASSSGLAGYYEQYF.

The rearrangement uses TRBV7-9 and TRBJ2-3; TRBD2 matches 9 bases. Unmatched junction bases numbered 13, after V lost 8 bases and J lost 4 bases. There are 16 residues in the CDR3. CDR1 is SEHNR, CDR2 FQNEAQ, per germline (reference sequence). CDR3 sequence: CASGGPGQREADTQYF. The CDR3 DNA follows: TGTGCCAGCGGGGGTCCGGGTCAGCGGGAGGCAGATACGCAGTATTTT. Supplemented by reference TRBV7-9 and TRBJ2-3, the full variable domain reads DTGVSQNPRHKITKRGQNVTFRCDPISEHNRLYWYRQTLGQGPEFLTYFQNEAQLEKSRLLSDRFSAERPKGSFSTLEIQRTEQGDSAMYLCASGGPGQREADTQYFGPGTRLTVL.

The chain uses TRBV19 and TRBJ1-5; 8 bases map to TRBD1. The germline V gene has CDR1 LNHDA and CDR2 SQIVND (reference sequence). With V trimmed by 7 bases and J by 1 base, 18 bases remained unmatched. The CDR3 has 19 amino acids. For the CDR3, the DNA is TGTGCCAGTAATTCCCCGACAGGGGCGATTTTGGGGAGCAATCAGCCCCAGCATTTT. This codes for CASNSPTGAILGSNQPQHF.

The chain links TRBV9 to TRBJ2-5, with 7 bases that match TRBD2. CDR1 is SGDLS, CDR2 YYNGEE, per germline. This CDR3 has 13 amino acids. Trimming took 3 bases from V and 5 from J; bases not matched to a gene: 4. The CDR3 region is CASSESSGETQYF. The CDR3 DNA sequence: TGTGCCAGCAGCGAGAGTAGCGGGGAGACCCAGTACTTC.

Turning to this clone: An end of the junction does not agree with germline; a read error may underlie this. This rearrangement joins TRBV6-2 or TRBV6-3 to TRBJ2-7, with 9 bases identical to TRBD1. The CDR3 is 13 residues long. CDR1 is MNHEY and CDR2 is SVGEGT in the germline V gene. The CDR3 coding sequence is TGTGCCAGCAGTCCGGGACAGGGCCTTGAGCGGGACTTC. Encoded protein: CASSPGQGLERDF.

V is TRBV27 and J is TRBJ1-5; D is perhaps TRBD1 (5 bases). Germline CDR1 and CDR2: MNHEY and SMNVEV (reference sequence). Trimming took 8 bases from V and 4 from J, leaving 15 bases between them. The CDR3 totals 14 residues. The CDR3 DNA reads as TGTGCCAGCGGCCAGGGTTTACGGAATCAGCCCCAGCATTTT. This encodes CASGQGLRNQPQHF.

The J gene is TRBJ2-1, the V gene TRBV29-1; 8 nucleotides align to TRBD1. The CDR3 runs to 15 residues. J gave up 4 bases and V 6 bases, and 11 bases lay outside the gene matches. The germline V gene encodes CDR1 SQVTM and CDR2 ANQGSEA. CDR3 loop: CSVQGQGNFYNEQFF. DNA of the CDR3: TGCAGCGTACAAGGACAGGGTAATTTTTACAATGAGCAGTTCTTC.

The rearrangement uses TRBV10-3 and TRBJ2-7, with 8 bases that match TRBD1. Per the germline V gene, CDR1 is ENHRY and CDR2 is SYGVKD. The V segment lost 2 bases and the J segment 6 bases; nucleotides outside the gene matches: 3. The CDR3 is 13 amino acids. In DNA, the CDR3 is TGTGCCATCAGTGAGAGAGGACAGGGCGAGCAGTACTTC. Protein: CAISERGQGEQYF.

The chain couples TRBV30 to TRBJ1-2, with 7 positions matching TRBD1. The CDR3 has 14 residues. The ends lost 1 base at V and 1 base at J; junction bases unmatched: 3. Germline CDR1 and CDR2: GTSNPN and SVGIG (reference sequence). The CDR3 loop reads CAWSAGQFNYGYTF. The CDR3 nucleotides read TGTGCCTGGAGTGCGGGACAGTTTAACTATGGCTACACCTTC.

For the CDR3, the DNA is TGTGCCAGCAGCCGTACAGGGACGGGGGAGCAGTACTTC. It is translated as CASSRTGTGEQYF. The chain is built from TRBV7-9 and TRBJ2-7; D is perhaps TRBD1 (6 bases). The CDR3 consists of 13 residues. Germline assignment: CDR1 SEHNR and CDR2 FQNEAQ (reference sequence). V gave up 5 bases and J gave up 7 bases, with 15 bases separating them.

This chain links TRBV11-3 with TRBJ2-2; 9 bases are shared with TRBD1. The CDR3 covers 16 residues. Germline values: CDR1 SGHNT, CDR2 YENEEA. Trimming at V came to 5 bases and at J to 5 bases, leaving 9 bases not matched to a gene. CDR3 nucleotides: TGTGCCAGCAGCCCTGGACAGGGGCGGAGAACCGGGGAGCTGTTTTTT. This encodes CASSPGQGRRTGELFF.

The V gene is TRBV4-1, the J gene TRBJ1-1; D might be TRBD1 (5 bases). This CDR3 contains 15 residues. Germline V gives CDR1 MGHRA, CDR2 YSYEKL. Trimming left V 4 bases short and J 4 bases short, with 16 bases between. The CDR3, as DNA: TGCGCCAGCAGCCCGACTAATAGGGGAGGCACTGAAGCTTTCTTT. The encoded protein is CASSPTNRGGTEAFF.

The chain links TRBV21-1 to TRBJ1-5. TRBV21-1 corresponds to a pseudogene. The CDR3 totals 17 residues. CDR3 region: CASSKGFRGGVGQPQHF. CDR3 nucleotides: TGTGCCAGCAGCAAAGGGTTTAGGGGGGGAGTGGGTCAGCCCCAGCATTTT.